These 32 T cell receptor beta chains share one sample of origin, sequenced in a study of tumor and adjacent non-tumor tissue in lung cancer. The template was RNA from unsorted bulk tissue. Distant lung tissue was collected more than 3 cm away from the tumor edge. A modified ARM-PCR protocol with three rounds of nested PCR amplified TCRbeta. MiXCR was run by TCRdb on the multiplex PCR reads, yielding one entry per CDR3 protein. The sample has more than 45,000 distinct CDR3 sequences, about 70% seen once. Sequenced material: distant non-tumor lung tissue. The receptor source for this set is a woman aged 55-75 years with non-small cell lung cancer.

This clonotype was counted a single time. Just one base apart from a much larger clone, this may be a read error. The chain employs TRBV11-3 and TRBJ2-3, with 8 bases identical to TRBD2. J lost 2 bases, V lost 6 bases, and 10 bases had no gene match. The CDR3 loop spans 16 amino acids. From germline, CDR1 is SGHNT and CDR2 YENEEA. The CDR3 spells CASRPETSENTDTQYF. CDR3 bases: TGTGCCAGCAGACCGGAGACTAGCGAAAACACAGATACGCAGTATTTT.

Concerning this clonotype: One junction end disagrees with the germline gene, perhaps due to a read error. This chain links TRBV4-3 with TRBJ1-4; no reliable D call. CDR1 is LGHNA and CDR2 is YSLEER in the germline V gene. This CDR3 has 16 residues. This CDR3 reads CASGQDAKVINEKLFF. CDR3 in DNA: TGCGCCAGCGGCCAAGATGCGAAGGTGATTAATGAAAAACTGTTTTTT.

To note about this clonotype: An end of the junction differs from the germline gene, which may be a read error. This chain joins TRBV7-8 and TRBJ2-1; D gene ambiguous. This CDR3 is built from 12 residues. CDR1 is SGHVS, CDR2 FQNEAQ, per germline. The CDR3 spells CASSSKGREQFF. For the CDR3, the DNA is TGTGCCAGCAGCTCAAAGGGTCGTGAGCAATTCTTC.

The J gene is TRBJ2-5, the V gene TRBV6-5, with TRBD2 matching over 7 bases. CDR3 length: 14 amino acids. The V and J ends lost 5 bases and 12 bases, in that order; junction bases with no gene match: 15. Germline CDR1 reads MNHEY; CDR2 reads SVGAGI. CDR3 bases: TGTGCCAGCAGTGCCCAGGGAGGGGAAGAGACAAAGTACTTC. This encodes CASSAQGGEETKYF.

CDR3 in amino acids: CASSTGRMPGELFF. The CDR3 nucleotides read TGTGCCAGCAGTACCGGGAGAATGCCGGGTGAGCTGTTTTTT. The V call is TRBV6-1, the J call TRBJ2-2; D is perhaps TRBD2 (6 bases). Germline V gene sequence: CDR1 MNHNS, CDR2 SASEGT. The CDR3 runs 14 residues. V shed 5 bases and J shed 11 bases, with 18 bases lying between them.

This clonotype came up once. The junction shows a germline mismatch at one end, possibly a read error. CDR3 DNA: TGTACCAGCAGTTCCGGACACGAGCAGTACTTC. This codes for CTSSSGHEQYF. V and J are TRBV7-9 and TRBJ2-7, with unresolved D. Germline loops: CDR1 SEHNR, CDR2 FQNEAQ (reference sequence). The CDR3 has 11 residues.

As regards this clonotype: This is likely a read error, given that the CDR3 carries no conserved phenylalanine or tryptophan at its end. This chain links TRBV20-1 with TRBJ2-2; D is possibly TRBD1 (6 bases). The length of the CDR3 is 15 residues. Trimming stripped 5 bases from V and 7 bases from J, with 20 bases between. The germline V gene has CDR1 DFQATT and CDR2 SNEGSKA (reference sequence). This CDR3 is CSALRTVGADGELFV. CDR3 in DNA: TGCAGTGCTCTGAGGACAGTGGGCGCGGACGGGGAGCTGTTTGTT.

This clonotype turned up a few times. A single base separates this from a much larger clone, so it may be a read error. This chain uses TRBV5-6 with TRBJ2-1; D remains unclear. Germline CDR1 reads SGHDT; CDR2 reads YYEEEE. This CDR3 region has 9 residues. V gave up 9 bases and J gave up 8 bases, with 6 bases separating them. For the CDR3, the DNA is TGTGCCAACGGAGATGAGCAGTTCTTC. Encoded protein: CANGDEQFF.

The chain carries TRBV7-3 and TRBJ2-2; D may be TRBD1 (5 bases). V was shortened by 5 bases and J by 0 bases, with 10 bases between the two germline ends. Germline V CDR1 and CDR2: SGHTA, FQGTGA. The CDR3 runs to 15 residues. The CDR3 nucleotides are TGTGCCAGCAGCCGCGACAGATCGAACACCGGGGAGCTGTTTTTT. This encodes CASSRDRSNTGELFF.

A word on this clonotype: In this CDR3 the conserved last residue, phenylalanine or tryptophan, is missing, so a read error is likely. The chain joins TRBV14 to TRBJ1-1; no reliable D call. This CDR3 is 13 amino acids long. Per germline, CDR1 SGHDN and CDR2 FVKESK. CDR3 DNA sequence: TGTGCCAGAAGCCAAGGGTTACATACTGAAGCTTTCTTA. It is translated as CARSQGLHTEAFL.

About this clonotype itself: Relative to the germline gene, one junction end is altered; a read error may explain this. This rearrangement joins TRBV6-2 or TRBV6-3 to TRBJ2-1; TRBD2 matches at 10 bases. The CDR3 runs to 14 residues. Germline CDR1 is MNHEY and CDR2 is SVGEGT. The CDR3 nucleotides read TGTGACAGTCAGCGGGAGGGCCTGGACAATGGGCAGTTCTTC. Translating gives CDSQREGLDNGQFF.

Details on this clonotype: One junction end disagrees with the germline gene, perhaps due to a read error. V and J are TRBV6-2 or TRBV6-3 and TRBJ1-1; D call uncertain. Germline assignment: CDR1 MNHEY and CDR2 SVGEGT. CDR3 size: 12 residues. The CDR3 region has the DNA TGTGCCAACAGTCGAGACTACACTGATGCTTTCTTT. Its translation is CANSRDYTDAFF.

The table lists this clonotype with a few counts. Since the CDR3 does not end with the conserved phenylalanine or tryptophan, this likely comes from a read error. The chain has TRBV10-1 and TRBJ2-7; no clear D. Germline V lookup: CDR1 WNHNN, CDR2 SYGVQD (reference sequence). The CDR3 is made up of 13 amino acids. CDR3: CASSEQRRSEQYL. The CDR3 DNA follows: TGTGCCAGCAGTGAGCAGAGACGAAGTGAGCAGTACTTG.

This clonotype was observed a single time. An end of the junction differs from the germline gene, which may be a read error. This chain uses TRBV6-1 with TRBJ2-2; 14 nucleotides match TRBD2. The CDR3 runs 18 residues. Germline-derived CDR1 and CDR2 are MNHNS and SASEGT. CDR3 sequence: CASTGGTSGSENTGELVF. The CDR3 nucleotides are TGTGCCAGCACTGGGGGGACTAGCGGGAGCGAGAACACCGGGGAGTTGGTTTTT.

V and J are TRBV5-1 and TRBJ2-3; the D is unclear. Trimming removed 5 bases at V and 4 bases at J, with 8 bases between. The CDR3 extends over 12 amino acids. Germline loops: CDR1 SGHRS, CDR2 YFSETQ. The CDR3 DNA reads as TGCGCCAGCAGAACGGACGCAGATACGCAGTATTTT. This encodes CASRTDADTQYF.

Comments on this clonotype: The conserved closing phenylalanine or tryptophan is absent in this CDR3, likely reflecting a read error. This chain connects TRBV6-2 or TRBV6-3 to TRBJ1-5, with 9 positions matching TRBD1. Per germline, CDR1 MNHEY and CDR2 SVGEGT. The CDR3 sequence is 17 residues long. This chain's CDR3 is CASSLTRTGARDQPQHL. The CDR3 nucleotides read TGTGCTAGCAGTCTAACCCGGACAGGGGCGAGGGATCAGCCCCAGCATCTT.

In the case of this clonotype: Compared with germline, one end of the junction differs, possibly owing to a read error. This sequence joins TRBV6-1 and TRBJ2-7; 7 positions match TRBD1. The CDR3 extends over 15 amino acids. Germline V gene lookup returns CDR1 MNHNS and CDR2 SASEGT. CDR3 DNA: TGTACCAGCAGCCGAGGGACAGATCCTTACTACGAGCAGTACTTC. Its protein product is CTSSRGTDPYYEQYF.

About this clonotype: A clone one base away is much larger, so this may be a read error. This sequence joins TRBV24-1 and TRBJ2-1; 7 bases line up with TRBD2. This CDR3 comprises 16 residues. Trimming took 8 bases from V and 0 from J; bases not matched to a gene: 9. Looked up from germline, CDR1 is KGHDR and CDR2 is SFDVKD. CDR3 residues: CATIRWGGSSYNEQFF. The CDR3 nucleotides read TGTGCCACCATCCGGTGGGGGGGGAGCTCCTACAATGAGCAGTTCTTC.

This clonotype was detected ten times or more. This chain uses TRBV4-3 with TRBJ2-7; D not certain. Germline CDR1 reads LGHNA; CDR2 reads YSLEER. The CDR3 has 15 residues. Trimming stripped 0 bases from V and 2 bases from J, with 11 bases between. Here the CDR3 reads CASSQDRGGTYEQYF. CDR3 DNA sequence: TGCGCCAGCAGCCAAGATCGAGGTGGGACCTACGAGCAGTACTTC.

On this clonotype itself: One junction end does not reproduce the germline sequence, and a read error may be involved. The CDR3 DNA is TGTGCCGGCAGCTTGGTAACGGGACACAACACAGATACGCAGTATTTT. Translating gives CAGSLVTGHNTDTQYF. The chain carries TRBV5-6 and TRBJ2-3, with D perhaps matching TRBD1 (6 bases). Germline V gene data show CDR1 as SGHDT and CDR2 as YYEEEE. The CDR3 extends over 16 amino acids.

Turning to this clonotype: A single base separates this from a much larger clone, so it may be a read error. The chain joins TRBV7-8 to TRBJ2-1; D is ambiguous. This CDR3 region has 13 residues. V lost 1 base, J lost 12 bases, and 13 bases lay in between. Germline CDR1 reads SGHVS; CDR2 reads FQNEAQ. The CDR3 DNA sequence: TGTGCCAGCAGCTTAGTGGGGTCGACGGCGCAGTTCTTC. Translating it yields CASSLVGSTAQFF.

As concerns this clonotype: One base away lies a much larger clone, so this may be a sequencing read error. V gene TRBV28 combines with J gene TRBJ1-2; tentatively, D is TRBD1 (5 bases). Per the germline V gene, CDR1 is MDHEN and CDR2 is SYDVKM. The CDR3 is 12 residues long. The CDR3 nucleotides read TGTGACAGCAGCCCCGACAGCTATGGCTACACCTTC. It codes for CDSSPDSYGYTF.

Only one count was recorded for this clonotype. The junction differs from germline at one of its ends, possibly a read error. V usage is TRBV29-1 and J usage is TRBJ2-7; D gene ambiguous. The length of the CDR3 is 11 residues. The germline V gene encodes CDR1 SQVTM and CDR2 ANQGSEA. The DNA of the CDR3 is TGCAGCGTAGTACGGACCTATGAGCATTACTTC. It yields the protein CSVVRTYEHYF.

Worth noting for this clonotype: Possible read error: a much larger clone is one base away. CDR3 loop: CSASPASGSRYEQFF. The CDR3 DNA reads as TGCAGTGCTAGCCCGGCTAGCGGGAGTAGGTATGAGCAGTTCTTC. The chain uses TRBV20-1 and TRBJ2-1, with 10 nucleotides matching TRBD2. Germline V CDR1 and CDR2: DFQATT, SNEGSKA (reference sequence). The CDR3 loop spans 15 amino acids. V gave up 3 bases and J gave up 8 bases; unmatched junction bases: 10.

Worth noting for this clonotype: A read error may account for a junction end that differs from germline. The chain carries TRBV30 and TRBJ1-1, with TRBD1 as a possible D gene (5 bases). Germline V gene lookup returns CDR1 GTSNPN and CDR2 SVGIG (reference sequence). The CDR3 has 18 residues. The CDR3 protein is CAWMPLPRVGGMNTGAFF. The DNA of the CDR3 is TGTGCCTGGATGCCCTTACCCAGGGTCGGGGGAATGAACACTGGAGCTTTCTTT. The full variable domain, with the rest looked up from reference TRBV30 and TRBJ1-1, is SQTIHQWPATLVQPVGSPLSLECTVEGTSNPNLYWYRQAAGRGLQLLFYSVGIGQISSEVPQNLSASRPQDRQFILSSKKLLLSDSGFYLCAWMPLPRVGGMNTGAFFGQGTRLTVV.

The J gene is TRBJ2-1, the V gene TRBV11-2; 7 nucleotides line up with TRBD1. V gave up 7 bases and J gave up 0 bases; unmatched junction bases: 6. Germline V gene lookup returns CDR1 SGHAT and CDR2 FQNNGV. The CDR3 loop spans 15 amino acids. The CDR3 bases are TGTGCCAGCAATTCCCGGGACAGCTCCTACAATGAGCAGTTCTTC. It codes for CASNSRDSSYNEQFF.

CDR3: CASNMEGDTEAFF. The CDR3 region has the DNA TGTGCCAGCAACATGGAGGGGGACACTGAAGCTTTCTTT. The chain has TRBV6-6 and TRBJ1-1; D possibly corresponds to TRBD1 (6 bases). The V gene's germline CDR1 is MNHNY and CDR2 SVGAGI (reference sequence). There are 13 residues in the CDR3. The V gene lost 7 bases and the J gene lost 3 bases, with 12 bases spanning the gap.

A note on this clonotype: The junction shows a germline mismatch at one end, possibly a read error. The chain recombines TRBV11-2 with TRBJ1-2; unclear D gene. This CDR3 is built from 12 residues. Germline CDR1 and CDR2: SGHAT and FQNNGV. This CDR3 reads CASSLCTGVYIF. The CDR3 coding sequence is TGTGCCAGCAGCTTATGTACGGGAGTCTACATCTTC.

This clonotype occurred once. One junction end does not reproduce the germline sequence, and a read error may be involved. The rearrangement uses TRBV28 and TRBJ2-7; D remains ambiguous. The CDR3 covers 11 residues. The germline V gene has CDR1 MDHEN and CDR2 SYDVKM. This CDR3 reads CASSLFYEQYF. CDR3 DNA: TGTGCCAGCAGTTTATTCTACGAGCAGTATTTC.

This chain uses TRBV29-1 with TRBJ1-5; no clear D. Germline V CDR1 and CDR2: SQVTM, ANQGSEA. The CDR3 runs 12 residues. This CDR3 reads CNVANVYQPQHF. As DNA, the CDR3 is TGCAACGTCGCCAACGTTTATCAGCCCCAGCATTTT.

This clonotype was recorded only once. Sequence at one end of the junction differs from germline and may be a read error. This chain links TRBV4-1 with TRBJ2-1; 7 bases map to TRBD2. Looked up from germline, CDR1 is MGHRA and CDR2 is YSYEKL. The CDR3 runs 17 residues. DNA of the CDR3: TGTGCCAACAGCCAAGAACATGGCGGGGGCTCCTACAATGAGCAGTTCTTC. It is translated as CANSQEHGGGSYNEQFF.

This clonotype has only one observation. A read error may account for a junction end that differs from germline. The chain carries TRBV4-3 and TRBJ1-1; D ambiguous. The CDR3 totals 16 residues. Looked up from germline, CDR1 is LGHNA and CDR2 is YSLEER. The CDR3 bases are TGCGCCAGTAGCCAAGATGGGAGAGTGGATTACACTGAGGCTTTCTTT. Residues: CASSQDGRVDYTEAFF.